This TCR beta chain was recorded in a study of blood T cell repertoires in COVID-19. The overall study: Sample material is recorded as cDNA or gDNA derived from T cells, B-cell-depleted T cells, or PBMCs.

CDR3 length equals 15 residues. V lost 4 bases to trimming and J lost 0 bases, with 13 bases between them. Germline CDR1 reads SGHRS; CDR2 reads YFSETQ. This clone showed up just once. Clones were read by immunoSEQ multiplex PCR, and TCRdb kept only the in-frame ones, dropping some. The table includes some 190,000 clones, roughly 84% detected once. The specimen was peripheral blood. The TCR sequence derives from a woman older than 75 with active or convalescent COVID-19. The gene calls are TRBV5-1 and TRBJ1-1, with D maybe TRBD1 (6 bases). The CDR3 reads CASSLSGVVNTEAFF. Written as DNA, the CDR3 is TGCGCCAGCAGCCTTTCAGGGGTGGTGAACACTGAAGCTTTCTTT.